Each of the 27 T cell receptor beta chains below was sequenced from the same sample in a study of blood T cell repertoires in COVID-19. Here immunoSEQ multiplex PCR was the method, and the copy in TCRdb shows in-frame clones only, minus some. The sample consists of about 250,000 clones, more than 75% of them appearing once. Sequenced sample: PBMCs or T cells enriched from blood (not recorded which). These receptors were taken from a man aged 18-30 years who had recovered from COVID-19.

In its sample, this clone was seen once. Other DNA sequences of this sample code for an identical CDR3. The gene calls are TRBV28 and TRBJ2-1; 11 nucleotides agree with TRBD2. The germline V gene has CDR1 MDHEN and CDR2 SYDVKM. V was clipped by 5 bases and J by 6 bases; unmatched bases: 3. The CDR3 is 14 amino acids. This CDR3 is CASSRGLAGNEQFF. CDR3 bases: TGTGCCAGCAGTCGTGGACTAGCGGGCAATGAGCAGTTCTTC. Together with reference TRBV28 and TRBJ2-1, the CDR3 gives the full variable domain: DVKVTQSSRYLVKRTGEKVFLECVQDMDHENMFWYRQDPGLGLRLIYFSYDVKMKEKGDIPEGYSVSREKKERFSLILESASTNQTSMYLCASSRGLAGNEQFFGPGTRLTVL.

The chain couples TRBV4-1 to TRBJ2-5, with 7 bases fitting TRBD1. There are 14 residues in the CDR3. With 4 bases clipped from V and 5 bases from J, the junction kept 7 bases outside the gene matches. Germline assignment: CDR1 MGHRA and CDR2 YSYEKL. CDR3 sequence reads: CASSPTGVWETQYF. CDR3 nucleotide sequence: TGCGCCAGCAGCCCCACAGGGGTCTGGGAGACCCAGTACTTC.

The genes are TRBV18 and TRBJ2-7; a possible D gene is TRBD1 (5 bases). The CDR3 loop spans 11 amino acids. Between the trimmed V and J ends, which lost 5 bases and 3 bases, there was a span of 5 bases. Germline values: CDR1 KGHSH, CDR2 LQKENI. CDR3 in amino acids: CASSDSYEQYF. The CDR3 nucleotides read TGTGCCAGCTCAGACAGCTACGAGCAGTACTTC.

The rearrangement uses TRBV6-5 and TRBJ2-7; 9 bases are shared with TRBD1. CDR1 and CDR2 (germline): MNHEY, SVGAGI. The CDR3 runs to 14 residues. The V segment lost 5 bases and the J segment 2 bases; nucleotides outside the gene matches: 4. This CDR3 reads CASSLYRGPYEQYF. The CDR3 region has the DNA TGTGCCAGCAGTCTCTACAGGGGGCCCTACGAGCAGTACTTC.

The CDR3 DNA is TGCGCCAGCACCCAACAGGGTAAAGAGACCCAGTACTTC. It yields the protein CASTQQGKETQYF. The J gene is TRBJ2-5, the V gene TRBV5-1, with D perhaps matching TRBD1 (6 bases). Per the germline V gene, CDR1 is SGHRS and CDR2 is YFSETQ. CDR3 size: 13 residues. Trimming shortened V by 6 bases and J by 3 bases, and 12 bases separated the two germline ends. Full variable domain (remainder filled in from reference TRBV5-1 and TRBJ2-5): KAGVTQTPRYLIKTRGQQVTLSCSPISGHRSVSWYQQTPGQGLQFLFEYFSETQRNKGNFPGRFSGRQFSNSRSEMNVSTLELGDSALYLCASTQQGKETQYFGPGTRLLVL.

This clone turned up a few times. Written as DNA, the CDR3 is TGTGCCAGCAGCTTAGCGCGTGATACGCAGTATTTT. Translation gives CASSLARDTQYF. The chain carries TRBV7-8 and TRBJ2-3; D unclear. This CDR3 contains 12 residues. Trimming pared 0 bases from V and 6 bases from J, leaving 4 bases between. CDR1 is SGHVS and CDR2 is FQNEAQ in the germline V gene.

The CDR3 DNA follows: TGTGCCAGCAGCTTAGGTGCGGGTGGTTTCTCTGGCTACACCTTC. It specifies CASSLGAGGFSGYTF. The chain recombines TRBV7-2 with TRBJ1-2; no reliable D call. The CDR3 totals 15 residues. V lost 1 base to trimming and J lost 7 bases, with 16 bases between them. Germline CDR1 reads SGHTA; CDR2 reads FQGNSA.

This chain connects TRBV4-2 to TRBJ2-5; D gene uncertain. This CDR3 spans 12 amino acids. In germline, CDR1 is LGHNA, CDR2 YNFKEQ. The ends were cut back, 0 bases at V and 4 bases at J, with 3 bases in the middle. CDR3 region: CASSQDRETQYF. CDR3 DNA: TGTGCCAGCAGCCAAGATCGAGAGACCCAGTACTTC.

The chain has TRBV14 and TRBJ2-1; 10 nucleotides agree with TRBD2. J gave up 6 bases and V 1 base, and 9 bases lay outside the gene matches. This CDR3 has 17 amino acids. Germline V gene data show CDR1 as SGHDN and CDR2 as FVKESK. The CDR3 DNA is TGTGCCAGCAGCCAAGGCCAAACGGGACTAGCGCTCAATGAGCAGTTCTTC. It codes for CASSQGQTGLALNEQFF.

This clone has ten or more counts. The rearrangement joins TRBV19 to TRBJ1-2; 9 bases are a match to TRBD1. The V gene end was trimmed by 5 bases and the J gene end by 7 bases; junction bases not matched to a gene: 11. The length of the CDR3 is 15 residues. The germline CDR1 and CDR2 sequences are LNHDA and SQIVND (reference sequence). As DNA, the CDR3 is TGTGCCAGTAGTTCCTGGGACAGGGAGCATCTTGGCTACACCTTC. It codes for CASSSWDREHLGYTF.

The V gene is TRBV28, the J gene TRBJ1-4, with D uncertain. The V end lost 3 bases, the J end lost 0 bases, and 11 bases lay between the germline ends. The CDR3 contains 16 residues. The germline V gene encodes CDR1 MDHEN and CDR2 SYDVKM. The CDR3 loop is CASSFRPFPTNEKLFF. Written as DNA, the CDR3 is TGTGCCAGCAGTTTTCGTCCTTTTCCAACTAATGAAAAACTGTTTTTT. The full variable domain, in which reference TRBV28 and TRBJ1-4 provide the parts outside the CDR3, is DVKVTQSSRYLVKRTGEKVFLECVQDMDHENMFWYRQDPGLGLRLIYFSYDVKMKEKGDIPEGYSVSREKKERFSLILESASTNQTSMYLCASSFRPFPTNEKLFFGSGTQLSVL.

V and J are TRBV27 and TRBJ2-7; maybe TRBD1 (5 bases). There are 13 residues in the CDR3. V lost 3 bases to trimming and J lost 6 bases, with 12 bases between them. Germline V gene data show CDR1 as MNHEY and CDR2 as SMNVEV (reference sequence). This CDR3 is CASSFLQGGEQYF. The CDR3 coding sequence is TGTGCCAGCAGTTTCCTGCAGGGCGGCGAGCAGTACTTC.

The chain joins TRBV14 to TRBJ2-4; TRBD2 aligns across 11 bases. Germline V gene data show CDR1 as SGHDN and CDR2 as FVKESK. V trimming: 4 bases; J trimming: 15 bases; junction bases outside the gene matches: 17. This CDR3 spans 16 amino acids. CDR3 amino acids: CASSRDTTSGSSQRYF. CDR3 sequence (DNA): TGTGCCAGCAGCCGCGATACAACTAGCGGGAGCTCGCAAAGGTACTTC.

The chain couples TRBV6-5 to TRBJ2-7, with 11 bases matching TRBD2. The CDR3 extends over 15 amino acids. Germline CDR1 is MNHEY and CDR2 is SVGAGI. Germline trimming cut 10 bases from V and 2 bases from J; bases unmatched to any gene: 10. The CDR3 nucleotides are TGTGCCAACACCGCGGGACTAGCGGAAACCTACGAGCAGTACTTC. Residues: CANTAGLAETYEQYF.

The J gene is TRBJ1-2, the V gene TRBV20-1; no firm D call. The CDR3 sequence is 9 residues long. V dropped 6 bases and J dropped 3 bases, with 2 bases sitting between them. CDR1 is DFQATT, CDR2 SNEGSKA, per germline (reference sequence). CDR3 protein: CSADYGYTF. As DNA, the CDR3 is TGCAGTGCCGACTATGGCTACACCTTC.

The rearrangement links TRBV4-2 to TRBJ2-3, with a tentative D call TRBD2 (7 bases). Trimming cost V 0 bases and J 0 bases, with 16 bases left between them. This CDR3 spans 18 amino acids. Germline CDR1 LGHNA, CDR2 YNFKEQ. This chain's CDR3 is CASSQDYWGGHSTDTQYF. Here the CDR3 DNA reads TGTGCCAGCAGCCAAGATTATTGGGGGGGGCATAGCACAGATACGCAGTATTTT.

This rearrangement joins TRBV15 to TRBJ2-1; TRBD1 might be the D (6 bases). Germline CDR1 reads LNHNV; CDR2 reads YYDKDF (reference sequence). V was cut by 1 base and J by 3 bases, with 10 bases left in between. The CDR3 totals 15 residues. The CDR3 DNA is TGTGCCACCAGCAGAGCAGGGACAAACTACAATGAGCAGTTCTTC. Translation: CATSRAGTNYNEQFF.

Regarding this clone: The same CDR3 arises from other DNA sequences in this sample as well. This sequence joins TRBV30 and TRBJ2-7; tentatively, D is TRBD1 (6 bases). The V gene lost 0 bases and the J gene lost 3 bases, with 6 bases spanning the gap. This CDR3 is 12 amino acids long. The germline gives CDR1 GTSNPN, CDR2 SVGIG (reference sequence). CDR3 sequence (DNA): TGTGCCTGGAGTGTACAGGGCTACGAGCAGTACTTC. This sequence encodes CAWSVQGYEQYF.

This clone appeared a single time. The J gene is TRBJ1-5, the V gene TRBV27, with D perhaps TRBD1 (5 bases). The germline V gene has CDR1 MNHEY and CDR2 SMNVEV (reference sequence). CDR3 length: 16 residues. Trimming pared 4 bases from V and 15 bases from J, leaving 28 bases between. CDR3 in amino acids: CASSSPPRGKGRLMHF. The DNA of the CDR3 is TGTGCCAGCAGTTCGCCCCCTCGGGGGAAAGGCAGGTTAATGCATTTT.

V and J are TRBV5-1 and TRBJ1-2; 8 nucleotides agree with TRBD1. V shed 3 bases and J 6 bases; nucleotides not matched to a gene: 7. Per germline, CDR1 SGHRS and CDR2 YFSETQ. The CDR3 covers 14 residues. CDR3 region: CASSSSGGDDGYTF. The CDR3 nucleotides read TGCGCCAGCAGCTCCTCAGGGGGCGACGATGGCTACACCTTC.

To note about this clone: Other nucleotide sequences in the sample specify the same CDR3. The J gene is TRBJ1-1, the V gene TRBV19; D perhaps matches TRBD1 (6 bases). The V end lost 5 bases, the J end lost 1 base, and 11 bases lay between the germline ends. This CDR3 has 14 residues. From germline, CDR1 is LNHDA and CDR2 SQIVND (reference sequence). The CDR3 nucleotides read TGTGCCAGTAGTCCACAGGGAGCGAACACTGAAGCTTTCTTT. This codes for CASSPQGANTEAFF.

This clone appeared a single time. For the CDR3, the DNA is TGTGCCAGCAGCGTAGGACTTATAAACTCCTACAATGAGCAGTTCTTC. Its translation is CASSVGLINSYNEQFF. This chain uses TRBV5-8 with TRBJ2-1; tentatively, D is TRBD2 (5 bases). The CDR3 runs 16 residues. V shed 4 bases and J shed 0 bases, with 14 bases lying between them. CDR1 SGHTS and CDR2 YDEGEE come from the germline V gene.

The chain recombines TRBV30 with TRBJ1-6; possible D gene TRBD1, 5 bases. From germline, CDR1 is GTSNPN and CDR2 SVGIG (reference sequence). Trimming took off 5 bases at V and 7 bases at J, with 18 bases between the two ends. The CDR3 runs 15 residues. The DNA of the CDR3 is TGTGCCTGGGCCCACCCCCCAGGGAACAATTCACCCCTCCACTTT. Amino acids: CAWAHPPGNNSPLHF.

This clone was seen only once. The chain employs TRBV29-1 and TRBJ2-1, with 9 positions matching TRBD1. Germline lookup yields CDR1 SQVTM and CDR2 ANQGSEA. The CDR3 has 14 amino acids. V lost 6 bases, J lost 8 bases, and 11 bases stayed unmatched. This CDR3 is CSVYRDRVVHEQFF. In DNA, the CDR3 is TGCAGCGTGTACCGGGACAGGGTCGTCCATGAGCAGTTCTTC.

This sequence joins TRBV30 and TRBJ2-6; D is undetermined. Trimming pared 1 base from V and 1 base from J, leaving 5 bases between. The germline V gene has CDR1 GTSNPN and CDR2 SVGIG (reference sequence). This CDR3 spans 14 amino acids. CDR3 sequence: CAWSEASGANVLTF. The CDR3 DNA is TGTGCCTGGAGTGAAGCGTCTGGGGCCAACGTCCTGACTTTC.

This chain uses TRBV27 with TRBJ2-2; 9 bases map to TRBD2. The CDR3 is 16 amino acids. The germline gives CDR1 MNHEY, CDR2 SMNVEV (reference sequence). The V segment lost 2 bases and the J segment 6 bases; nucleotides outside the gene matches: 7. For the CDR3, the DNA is TGTGCCAGCAGTTTAGTTGCGGGGGGGTTCGCCGGGGAGCTGTTTTTT. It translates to CASSLVAGGFAGELFF.

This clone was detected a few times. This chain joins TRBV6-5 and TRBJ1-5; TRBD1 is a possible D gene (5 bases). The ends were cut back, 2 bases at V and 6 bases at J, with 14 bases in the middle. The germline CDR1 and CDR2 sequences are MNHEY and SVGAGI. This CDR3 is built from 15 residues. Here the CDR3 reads CASSYAGVDGQPQHF. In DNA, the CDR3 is TGTGCCAGCAGTTACGCGGGGGTGGACGGTCAGCCCCAGCATTTT.